The 17 T cell receptor beta chains below come from one sample, sequenced in a study of blood T cell repertoires in COVID-19. This table comes from immunoSEQ multiplex PCR, and its TCRdb copy is limited to in-frame clones, with some not included. The sample has 140,000 or so clones; approximately 86% are singletons. Material for sequencing was peripheral blood. The receptors were sampled from a human donor in a cohort sampled during active COVID-19.

This chain joins TRBV28 and TRBJ2-3; the D gene is possibly TRBD1 (6 bases). V lost 7 bases and J lost 2, with 13 bases in between. CDR3 length: 14 amino acids. CDR1 MDHEN and CDR2 SYDVKM come from the germline V gene. As DNA, the CDR3 is TGTGCCAGCATTTCCAGGGGATCCACAGATACGCAGTATTTT. Its translation is CASISRGSTDTQYF.

The rearrangement links TRBV14 to TRBJ2-5; 10 bases fit TRBD2. This CDR3 comprises 17 residues. CDR1 and CDR2 from the germline V gene are SGHDN and FVKESK. V dropped 4 bases and J dropped 2; count of bases not matched to a gene: 10. CDR3 in amino acids: CASSPIFGTSVQETQYF. The DNA for the CDR3 is TGTGCCAGCAGCCCGATTTTCGGGACTAGCGTACAAGAGACCCAGTACTTC.

The V gene is TRBV6-5, the J gene TRBJ2-7; possibly TRBD1 for D (5 bases). CDR1 and CDR2 (germline): MNHEY, SVGAGI. Trimming shortened V by 2 bases and J by 5 bases, and 13 bases separated the two germline ends. This CDR3 is 14 amino acids long. CDR3 sequence reads: CASSYNSGFHEQYF. DNA of the CDR3: TGTGCCAGCAGTTACAATTCAGGGTTCCACGAGCAGTACTTC.

To note about this clone: Other DNA sequences from this sample encode an identical CDR3 as well. V usage is TRBV28 and J usage is TRBJ2-7; maybe TRBD2 (7 bases). Trimming stripped 3 bases from V and 4 bases from J, with 10 bases between. Looked up from germline, CDR1 is MDHEN and CDR2 is SYDVKM. This CDR3 has 13 residues. The chain's CDR3 is CASSLGGRYEQYF. The CDR3 region has the DNA TGTGCCAGCAGTTTGGGGGGGCGTTACGAGCAGTACTTC.

This chain links TRBV5-6 with TRBJ1-1, with 10 bases lining up with TRBD1. Trimming took 0 bases from V and 3 from J; bases not matched to a gene: 8. Germline-derived CDR1 and CDR2 are SGHDT and YYEEEE. The CDR3 spans 17 residues. DNA of the CDR3: TGTGCCAGCAGCTTGGGACAGGGGGCAATAAGGTACACTGAAGCTTTCTTT. This codes for CASSLGQGAIRYTEAFF. The full variable domain, its missing parts supplied by reference TRBV5-6 and TRBJ1-1, is DAGVTQSPTHLIKTRGQQVTLRCSPKSGHDTVSWYQQALGQGPQFIFQYYEEEERQRGNFPDRFSGHQFPNYSSELNVNALLLGDSALYLCASSLGQGAIRYTEAFFGQGTRLTVV.

The chain uses TRBV10-1 and TRBJ2-7; TRBD2 matches at 7 bases. The CDR3 sequence is 14 residues long. V shed 3 bases, J shed 2 bases, and the junction held 4 bases outside the gene matches. Germline V gene lookup returns CDR1 WNHNN and CDR2 SYGVQD (reference sequence). CDR3 residues: CASSEGLGAYEQYF. CDR3 DNA: TGCGCCAGCAGTGAAGGACTAGGGGCCTACGAGCAGTACTTC.

The rearrangement uses TRBV7-2 and TRBJ2-1; possibly TRBD2 for D (5 bases). V gave up 2 bases and J gave up 2 bases, with 10 bases separating them. The CDR3 spans 15 residues. Germline CDR1 SGHTA, CDR2 FQGNSA. The CDR3 reads CASSLYPGAYNEQFF. CDR3 coding DNA: TGTGCCAGCAGCTTATATCCCGGGGCCTACAATGAGCAGTTCTTC.

V usage is TRBV19 and J usage is TRBJ2-7; D remains ambiguous. The V gene lost 7 bases and the J gene lost 1 base, with 20 bases spanning the gap. Looked up from germline, CDR1 is LNHDA and CDR2 is SQIVND (reference sequence). The CDR3 loop spans 16 amino acids. The CDR3 is CASMLVRSRPSYEQYF. CDR3 nucleotides: TGTGCCAGTATGTTAGTCAGGTCAAGACCTTCCTACGAGCAGTACTTC.

The V and J genes are TRBV30 and TRBJ2-2; D not resolved. Trimming shortened V by 5 bases and J by 1 base, and 5 bases separated the two germline ends. The V gene's germline CDR1 is GTSNPN and CDR2 SVGIG (reference sequence). The CDR3 extends over 12 amino acids. The CDR3 region is CAWAWNTGELFF. The CDR3 nucleotides read TGTGCCTGGGCCTGGAACACCGGGGAGCTGTTTTTT. Complete variable domain (other parts from reference TRBV30 and TRBJ2-2): SQTIHQWPATLVQPVGSPLSLECTVEGTSNPNLYWYRQAAGRGLQLLFYSVGIGQISSEVPQNLSASRPQDRQFILSSKKLLLSDSGFYLCAWAWNTGELFFGEGSRLTVL.

The chain combines TRBV5-8 with TRBJ1-5; 9 positions match TRBD1. The CDR3 has 15 amino acids. CDR1 SGHTS and CDR2 YDEGEE come from the germline V gene. The junction had 5 bases not matched to a gene; V was cut back by 4 bases and J by 3 bases. Written as DNA, the CDR3 is TGTGCCAGCAGCATGACAGGGGGGGCCAATCAGCCCCAGCATTTT. It translates to CASSMTGGANQPQHF.

V usage is TRBV7-2 and J usage is TRBJ1-5, with TRBD1 as a possible D gene (5 bases). V was cut by 5 bases and J by 5 bases, with 13 bases left in between. The CDR3 extends over 14 amino acids. Germline-derived CDR1 and CDR2 are SGHTA and FQGNSA. The CDR3 DNA reads as TGTGCCAGCAGCCTGGGGCAGGGCCATCAGCCCCAGCATTTT. It codes for CASSLGQGHQPQHF.

This chain links TRBV6-5 with TRBJ2-1, with 8 bases fitting TRBD2. The CDR3 spans 14 residues. Germline CDR1 is MNHEY and CDR2 is SVGAGI. The trim removed 3 bases at V and 15 bases at J, leaving 13 bases unmatched. CDR3 amino acids: CASSYSSGSPEVFF. In DNA, the CDR3 is TGTGCCAGCAGTTATTCTAGCGGGTCCCCCGAGGTGTTCTTC.

The V call is TRBV5-4, the J call TRBJ2-7; D is possibly TRBD1 (6 bases). The CDR3 spans 15 residues. Looked up from germline, CDR1 is SGHNT and CDR2 is YYREEE (reference sequence). V shed 0 bases and J shed 3 bases, with 13 bases lying between them. The CDR3 DNA reads TGTGCCAGCAGCTTGGAGGGGGATCTCCTCTACGAGCAGTACTTC. Translating gives CASSLEGDLLYEQYF.

V and J are TRBV4-1 and TRBJ1-4; no firm D call. CDR3 length: 16 amino acids. Trimming cost V 3 bases and J 8 bases, with 19 bases left between them. Germline V gene data show CDR1 as MGHRA and CDR2 as YSYEKL. CDR3 sequence reads: CASSHLPGAPSEKLFF. The CDR3 nucleotides read TGCGCCAGCAGCCATCTCCCGGGAGCCCCCTCCGAAAAACTGTTTTTT.

The rearrangement joins TRBV3-1 (or the pseudogene TRBV3-2) to TRBJ2-7; 7 bases are a match to TRBD2. CDR1 LGHDT and CDR2 YNNKEL come from the germline V gene (reference sequence). The junction had 12 bases not matched to a gene; V was cut back by 6 bases and J by 13 bases. The CDR3 spans 12 residues. CDR3 amino acids: CASSLGRELTYF. The CDR3 nucleotides read TGTGCCAGCAGTCTTGGGCGGGAGCTCACATACTTC.

J is TRBJ1-4 and V is TRBV11-2; TRBD1 agrees at 12 bases. After removal of 5 bases from V and 6 bases from J, the junction contained 4 bases not matched to a gene. The CDR3 has 15 amino acids. The germline V gene encodes CDR1 SGHAT and CDR2 FQNNGV. CDR3 loop: CASSARDRGHEKLFF. The CDR3 coding sequence is TGTGCCAGCAGCGCCCGGGACAGGGGGCATGAAAAACTGTTTTTT.

The chain carries TRBV27 and TRBJ1-2; 9 nucleotides match TRBD1. V shed 0 bases, J shed 6 bases, and the junction held 2 bases outside the gene matches. Germline values: CDR1 MNHEY, CDR2 SMNVEV (reference sequence). The CDR3 runs to 14 residues. Written as DNA, the CDR3 is TGTGCCAGCAGTTTATCGGGACAGGGACATGGCTACACCTTC. This codes for CASSLSGQGHGYTF.